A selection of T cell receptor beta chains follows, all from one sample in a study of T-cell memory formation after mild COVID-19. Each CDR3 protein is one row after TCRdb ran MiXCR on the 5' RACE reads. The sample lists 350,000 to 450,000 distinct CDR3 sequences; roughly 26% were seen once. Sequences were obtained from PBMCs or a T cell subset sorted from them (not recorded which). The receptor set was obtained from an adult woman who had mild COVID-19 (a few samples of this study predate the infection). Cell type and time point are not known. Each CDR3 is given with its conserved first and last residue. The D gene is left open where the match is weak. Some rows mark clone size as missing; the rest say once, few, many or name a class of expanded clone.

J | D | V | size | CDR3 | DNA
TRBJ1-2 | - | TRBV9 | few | CASSPRDTANYGYTF | TGTGCCAGCAGCCCTCGGGACACAGCTAACTATGGCTACACCTTC
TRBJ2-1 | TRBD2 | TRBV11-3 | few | CASSLVYLTGLAGGPEQFF | TGTGCCAGCAGCTTAGTCTATTTGACGGGACTAGCGGGAGGGCCTGAGCAGTTCTTC
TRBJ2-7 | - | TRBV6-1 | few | CASSEVWAGFSYEQYF | TGTGCCAGCAGTGAAGTTTGGGCGGGGTTCTCCTACGAGCAGTACTTC
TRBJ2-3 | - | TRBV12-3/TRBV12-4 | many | CASSPGGGTQYF | TGTGCCAGCAGTCCAGGCGGTGGTACGCAGTATTTT
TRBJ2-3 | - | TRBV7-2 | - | CASRSRGGTSTDTQYF | TGTGCCAGCAGGTCCCGGGGCGGGACTAGCACAGATACGCAGTATTTT
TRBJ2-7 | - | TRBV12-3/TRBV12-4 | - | CASSGGPYEQYF | TGTGCCAGCAGTGGTGGCCCCTACGAGCAGTACTTC
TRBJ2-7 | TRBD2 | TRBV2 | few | CASSERTSGRYEQYF | TGTGCCAGCAGTGAAAGGACTAGCGGTCGCTACGAGCAGTACTTC
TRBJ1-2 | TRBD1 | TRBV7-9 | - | CASSLSVSQGDINYGYTF | TGTGCCAGCAGCTTAAGTGTTTCCCAGGGGGATATTAACTATGGCTACACCTTC
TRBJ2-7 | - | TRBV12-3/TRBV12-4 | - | CASSPPAPNYEQYF | TGTGCCAGCAGCCCACCCGCGCCCAACTACGAGCAGTACTTC
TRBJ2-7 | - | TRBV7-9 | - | CASSSEGSYEQYF | TGTGCCAGCAGCTCAGAGGGGTCCTACGAGCAGTACTTC
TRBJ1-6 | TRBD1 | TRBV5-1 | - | CASSAGWQGGTSSPLHF | TGCGCCAGCAGCGCCGGATGGCAGGGGGGAACGAGCTCACCCCTCCACTTT
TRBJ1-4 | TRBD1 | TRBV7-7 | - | CASSPGQATNEKLFF | TGTGCCAGCAGCCCGGGACAGGCAACTAATGAAAAACTGTTTTTT
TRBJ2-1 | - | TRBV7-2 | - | CASSPGQPGLDEQFF | TGTGCCAGCAGCCCCGGACAGCCGGGACTCGATGAGCAGTTCTTC
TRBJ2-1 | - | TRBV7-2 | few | CASSFLASGGGGEQFF | TGTGCCAGCAGCTTCCTGGCTAGCGGAGGGGGAGGTGAGCAGTTCTTC
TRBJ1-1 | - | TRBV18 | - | CASSPFLGDTEAFF | TGTGCCAGCTCACCATTCCTCGGGGACACTGAAGCTTTCTTT
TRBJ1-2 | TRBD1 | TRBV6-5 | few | CASSYSGTGLNGYTF | TGTGCCAGCAGTTACTCCGGGACAGGGCTTAATGGCTACACCTTC
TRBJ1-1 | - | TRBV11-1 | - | CASSFVAHTNTEAFF | TGTGCCAGCAGCTTCGTGGCCCACACGAACACTGAAGCTTTCTTT
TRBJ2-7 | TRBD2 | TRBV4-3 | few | CASSAGAVPYEQYF | TGCGCCAGCAGCGCGGGAGCGGTTCCCTACGAGCAGTACTTC
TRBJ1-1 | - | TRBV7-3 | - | CASSPTPRGARTEAFF | TGTGCCAGCAGCCCAACCCCCCGGGGGGCGCGCACTGAAGCTTTCTTT
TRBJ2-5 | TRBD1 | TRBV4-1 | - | CASSWDRAGETQYF | TGCGCCAGCAGTTGGGACAGGGCCGGGGAGACCCAGTACTTC
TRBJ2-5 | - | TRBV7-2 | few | CASSPQPRDQETQYF | TGTGCCAGCAGCCCACAGCCCAGGGACCAAGAGACCCAGTACTTC
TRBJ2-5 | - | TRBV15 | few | CATSRVGEETQYF | TGTGCCACCAGCAGAGTGGGAGAAGAGACCCAGTACTTC
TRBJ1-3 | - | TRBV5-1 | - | CASSLGQAHGNTIYF | TGCGCCAGCAGCTTGGGACAGGCTCATGGAAACACCATATATTTT
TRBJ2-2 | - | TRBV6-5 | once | CASSYSGQSTGELFF | TGTGCCAGCAGTTACTCGGGTCAGTCCACCGGGGAGCTGTTTTTT
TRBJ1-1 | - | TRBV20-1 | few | CSARPGNTEAFF | TGCAGTGCTAGGCCAGGGAACACTGAAGCTTTCTTT
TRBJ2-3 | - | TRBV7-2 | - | CASSLHPGGLDTQYF | TGTGCCAGCAGCTTACACCCGGGGGGCTTAGATACGCAGTATTTT
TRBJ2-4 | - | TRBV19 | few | CASSINTGTGRNIQYF | TGTGCCAGTAGTATTAACACAGGGACGGGAAGGAACATTCAGTACTTC
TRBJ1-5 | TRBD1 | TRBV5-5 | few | CASSVRDRGDQPQHF | TGTGCCAGCAGCGTCCGGGACAGGGGGGATCAGCCCCAGCATTTT
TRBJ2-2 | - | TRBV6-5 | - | CASSYLRDKKAGTGELFF | TGTGCCAGCAGTTACCTAAGGGACAAAAAAGCGGGTACCGGGGAGCTGTTTTTT
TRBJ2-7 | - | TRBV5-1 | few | CASSRNSYEQYF | TGCGCCAGCAGCCGGAACTCCTACGAGCAGTACTTC
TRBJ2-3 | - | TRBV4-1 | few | CASSQAATSGTDTQYF | TGCGCCAGCAGCCAAGCCGCCACGAGTGGGACAGATACGCAGTATTTT
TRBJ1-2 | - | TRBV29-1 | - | CSAMVPGNYGYTF | TGCAGCGCCATGGTCCCAGGGAACTATGGCTACACCTTC
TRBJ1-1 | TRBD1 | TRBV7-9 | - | CASSATRTGTSAFF | TGTGCCAGCAGCGCAACCAGGACAGGGACCTCTGCTTTCTTT
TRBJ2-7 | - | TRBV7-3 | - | CASSSQSGYEQYF | TGTGCCAGCAGTTCCCAATCGGGGTACGAGCAGTACTTC
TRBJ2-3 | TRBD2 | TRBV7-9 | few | CATGRLAGGIFTDTQYF | TGTGCCACGGGGAGGCTAGCGGGAGGCATTTTCACAGATACGCAGTATTTT
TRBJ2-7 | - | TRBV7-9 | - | CASSLGGGTPPYEQYF | TGTGCCAGCAGCTTAGGCGGAGGCACCCCACCCTACGAGCAGTACTTC
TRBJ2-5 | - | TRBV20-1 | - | CSARTYFRRNQEETQYF | TGCAGTGCTAGGACCTATTTCCGAAGGAACCAGGAAGAGACCCAGTACTTC
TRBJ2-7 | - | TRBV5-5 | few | CASSRTERNEQYF | TGTGCCAGCAGCAGGACCGAGAGGAACGAGCAGTACTTC
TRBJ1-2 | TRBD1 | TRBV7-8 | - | CASSPMEGGYYGYTF | TGTGCCAGCAGCCCCATGGAAGGGGGCTACTATGGCTACACCTTC
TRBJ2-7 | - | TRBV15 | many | CATSRDSGAPSPYEQYF | TGTGCCACCAGCAGAGATAGTGGGGCACCCTCGCCCTACGAGCAGTACTTC
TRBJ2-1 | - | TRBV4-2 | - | CASSQAGAGSSYNEQFF | TGTGCCAGCAGTCAAGCTGGCGCGGGGAGCTCCTACAATGAGCAGTTCTTC
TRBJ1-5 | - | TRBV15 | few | CATSRGNQPQHF | TGTGCCACCAGCAGAGGCAATCAGCCCCAGCATTTT
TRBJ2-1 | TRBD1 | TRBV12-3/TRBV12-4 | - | CASSPPGQGDEQFF | TGTGCCAGCAGTCCTCCGGGACAGGGTGATGAGCAGTTCTTC
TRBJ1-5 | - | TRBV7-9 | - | CASSSGEGNQPQHF | TGTGCCAGCAGTTCGGGGGAGGGGAATCAGCCCCAGCATTTT
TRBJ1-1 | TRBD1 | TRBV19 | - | CASRWGQTNTEAFF | TGTGCCAGTAGATGGGGACAGACGAACACTGAAGCTTTCTTT
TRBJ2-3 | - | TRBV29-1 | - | CSGCAEFTDTQYF | TGCAGCGGCTGCGCGGAGTTCACAGATACGCAGTATTTT
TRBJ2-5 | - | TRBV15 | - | CATSRDREYDTGQETQYF | TGTGCCACCAGCAGAGATCGTGAGTATGACACAGGACAAGAGACCCAGTACTTC
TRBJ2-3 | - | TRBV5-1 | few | CASSSPITTDTQYF | TGCGCCAGCAGCTCCCCGATCACCACAGATACGCAGTATTTT